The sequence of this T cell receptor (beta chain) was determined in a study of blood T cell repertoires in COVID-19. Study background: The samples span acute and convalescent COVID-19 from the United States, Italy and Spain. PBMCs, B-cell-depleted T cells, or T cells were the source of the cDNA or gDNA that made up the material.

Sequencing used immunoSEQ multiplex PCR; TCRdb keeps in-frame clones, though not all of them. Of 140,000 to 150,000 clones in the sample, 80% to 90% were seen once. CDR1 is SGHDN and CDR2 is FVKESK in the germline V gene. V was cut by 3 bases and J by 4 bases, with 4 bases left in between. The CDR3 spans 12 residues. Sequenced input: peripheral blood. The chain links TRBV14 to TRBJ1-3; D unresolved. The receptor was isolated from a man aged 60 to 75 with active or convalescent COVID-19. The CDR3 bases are TGTGCCAGCAGCCACGGGGGAAACACCATATATTTT. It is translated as CASSHGGNTIYF.